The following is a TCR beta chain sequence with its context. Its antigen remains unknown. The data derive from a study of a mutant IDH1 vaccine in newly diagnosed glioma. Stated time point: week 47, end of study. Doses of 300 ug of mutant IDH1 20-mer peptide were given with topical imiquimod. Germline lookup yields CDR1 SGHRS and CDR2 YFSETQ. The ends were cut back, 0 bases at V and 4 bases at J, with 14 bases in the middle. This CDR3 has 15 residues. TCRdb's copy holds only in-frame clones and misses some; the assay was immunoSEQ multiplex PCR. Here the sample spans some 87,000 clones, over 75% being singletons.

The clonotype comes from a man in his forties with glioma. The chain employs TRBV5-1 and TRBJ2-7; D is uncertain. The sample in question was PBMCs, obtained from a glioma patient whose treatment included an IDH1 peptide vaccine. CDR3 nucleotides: TGCGCCAGCAGCTTGGTTCCAGAGCCGTCATACGAGCAGTACTTC. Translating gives CASSLVPEPSYEQYF.